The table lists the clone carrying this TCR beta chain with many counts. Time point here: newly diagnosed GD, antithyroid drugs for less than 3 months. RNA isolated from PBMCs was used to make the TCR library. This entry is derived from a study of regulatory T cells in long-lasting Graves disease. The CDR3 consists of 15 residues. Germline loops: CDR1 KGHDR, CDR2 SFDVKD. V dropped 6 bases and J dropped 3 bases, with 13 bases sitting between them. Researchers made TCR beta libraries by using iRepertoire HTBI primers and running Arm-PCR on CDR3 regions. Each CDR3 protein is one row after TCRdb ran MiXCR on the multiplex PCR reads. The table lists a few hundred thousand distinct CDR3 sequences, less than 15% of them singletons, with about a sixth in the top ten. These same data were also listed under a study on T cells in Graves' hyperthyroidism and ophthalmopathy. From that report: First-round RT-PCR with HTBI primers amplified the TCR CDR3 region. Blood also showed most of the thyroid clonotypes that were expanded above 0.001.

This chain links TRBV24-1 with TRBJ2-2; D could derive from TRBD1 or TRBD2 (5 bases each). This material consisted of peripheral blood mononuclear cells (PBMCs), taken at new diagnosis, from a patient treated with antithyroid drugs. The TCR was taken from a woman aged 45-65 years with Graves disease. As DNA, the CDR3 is TGTGCCACCAGTTTCCAGGGTAGCGACACCGGGGAGCTGTTTTTT. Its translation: CATSFQGSDTGELFF.